These 5 T cell receptor beta chains originate from one sample sequenced in a study of T cell responses to AZD1222 COVID-19 vaccine listed by TCRdb under 2021. The time point label, as the study defines it: about 28 days (+/-7) after the second vaccine dose. Receptor libraries were prepared by the immunoSEQ multiplex PCR assay. The source is immuneACCESS, and TCRdb retained only in-frame sequences with V and J called. Part of the clones is not carried over; for the studies checked, unresolved V genes explain less than half of this, and the remainder is unexplained. The sample has about 140,000 clones on record, 90% to 95% of them singletons. Roughly 3.6% of the sample goes to the ten largest clones. The starting material was peripheral blood, obtained 28 days after the second AZD1222 dose. The receptor source for this set is an adult who received the AZD1222 COVID-19 vaccine.

This clone has only a few counts. This chain uses TRBV28 with TRBJ1-2; D remains ambiguous. The CDR3 consists of 15 residues. Deletions cut 1 base from V and 6 bases from J, with 15 bases between. Per germline, CDR1 MDHEN and CDR2 SYDVKM. CDR3 amino acids: CASSLLSGRINGYTF. The CDR3 nucleotides read TGTGCCAGCAGTTTATTGTCCGGCAGGATAAATGGCTACACCTTC.

V and J are TRBV18 and TRBJ2-5, with D uncertain. The ends were cut back, 1 base at V and 1 base at J, with 7 bases in the middle. The germline V gene encodes CDR1 KGHSH and CDR2 LQKENI. This CDR3 contains 14 residues. CDR3 in amino acids: CASSPQVLQETQYF. The CDR3 DNA is TGTGCCAGCTCACCACAGGTCCTCCAAGAGACCCAGTACTTC.

This clone occurred once. The chain is built from TRBV5-1 and TRBJ1-1; D is uncertain. The V gene lost 5 bases and the J gene lost 7 bases, with 9 bases spanning the gap. Germline loops: CDR1 SGHRS, CDR2 YFSETQ. This CDR3 region has 11 residues. The CDR3 DNA sequence: TGCGCCAGCAGTTCGTACGGTGAAGCTTTCTTT. It specifies CASSSYGEAFF.

V and J are TRBV6-5 and TRBJ1-1; a possible D gene is TRBD1 (5 bases). The CDR3 has 15 residues. Trimming took off 2 bases at V and 3 bases at J, with 13 bases between the two ends. The germline gives CDR1 MNHEY, CDR2 SVGAGI. DNA for the CDR3: TGTGCCAGCAGTTACGGGGCAATCCACCACACTGAAGCTTTCTTT. Protein product: CASSYGAIHHTEAFF.

The chain is built from TRBV5-1 and TRBJ2-7; 11 bases are a match to TRBD2. In germline, CDR1 is SGHRS, CDR2 YFSETQ. V trimming: 0 bases; J trimming: 3 bases; junction bases outside the gene matches: 5. This CDR3 spans 16 amino acids. CDR3 nucleotide sequence: TGCGCCAGCAGCTTGGCGGCCGGGACTAGCGGCTACGAGCAGTACTTC. Residues: CASSLAAGTSGYEQYF.